Below, one T cell receptor beta chain is given with its context. Generated by immunoSEQ multiplex PCR, the TCRdb table keeps only in-frame clones and is missing some. Here the sample spans about 2,100,000 clones, 93% being singletons. CD45RO-negative cells were positively selected for CCR7, leaving out terminally differentiated effector memory CD45RA+ cells. Germline-derived CDR1 and CDR2 are SGHRS and YFSETQ. The germline V and J ends were trimmed by 7 bases and 4 bases, with 15 bases remaining between them. The CDR3 is 13 amino acids. This entry comes from a study of shared clonotypes between healthy human individuals.

The rearrangement links TRBV5-1 to TRBJ2-7; D ambiguous. The sequenced sample was naive CD8+ T cells from PBMCs. The sequence came from a man aged 18 to 30 in good health. Some clones in this sample may be carry-over from other donors' samples. The CDR3 sequence: CASVEDGRYEQYF. The CDR3 DNA reads as TGCGCCAGCGTCGAAGACGGCAGATACGAGCAGTACTTC.